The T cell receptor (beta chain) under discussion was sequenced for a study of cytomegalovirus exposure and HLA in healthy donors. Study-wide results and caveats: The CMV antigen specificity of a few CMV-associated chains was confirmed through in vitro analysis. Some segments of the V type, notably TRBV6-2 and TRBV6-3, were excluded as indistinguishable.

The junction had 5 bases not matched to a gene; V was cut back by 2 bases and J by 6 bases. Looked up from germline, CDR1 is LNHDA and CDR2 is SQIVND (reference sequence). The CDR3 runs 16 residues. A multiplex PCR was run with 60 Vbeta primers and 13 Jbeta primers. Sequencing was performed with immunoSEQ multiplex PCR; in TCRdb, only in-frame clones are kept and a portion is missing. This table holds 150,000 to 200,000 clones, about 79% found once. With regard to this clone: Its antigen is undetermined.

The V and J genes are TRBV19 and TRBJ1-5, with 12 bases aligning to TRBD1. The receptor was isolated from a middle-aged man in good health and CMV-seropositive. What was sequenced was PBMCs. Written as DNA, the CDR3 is TGTGCCAGTAGTATACGAGGGACAGGGGGCTCTCAGCCCCAGCATTTT. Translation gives CASSIRGTGGSQPQHF.